These T cell receptor beta chains were read from a single sample in a study of blood T cells in healthy people across ages. TCRdb reprocessed the 5' RACE reads with MiXCR, giving one entry per CDR3 protein. Among fewer than 2,000,000 distinct CDR3 sequences, about two fifths were seen once, and the ten largest hold under 25%. What was sequenced was blood. The receptors stem from a human donor in good health. Each CDR3 is given with its conserved first and last residue. A D gene is named only where the DNA matches it firmly. Only part of the rows carry a size: once, few, many, or a class if the clone is expanded.

once	TRBJ1-2	NA	TRBV28	CASSSHNYGYTF	TGTGCCAGCAGTTCCCACAACTATGGCTACACCTTC
NA	TRBJ1-2	NA	TRBV6-1	CASSEGTVDGYTF	TGTGCCAGCAGTGAAGGAACGGTGGATGGCTACACCTTC
NA	TRBJ2-3	TRBD1	TRBV29-1	CSIYCLDRGTDTQYF	TGCAGCATTTATTGCTTAGACAGGGGGACGGATACGCAGTATTTT
NA	TRBJ2-1	NA	TRBV7-8	CASSLPLVAFQSYNEQFF	TGTGCCAGCAGCTTACCCTTAGTCGCATTTCAGTCCTACAATGAGCAGTTCTTC
few	TRBJ2-1	TRBD2	TRBV10-3	CAISESGAGAHNEQFF	TGTGCCATCAGTGAGTCCGGAGCGGGGGCCCACAATGAGCAGTTCTTC
once	TRBJ1-2	TRBD1	TRBV3-1	CASSRAAPGQGLGYTF	TGTGCCAGCAGCCGGGCGGCTCCGGGACAGGGCCTTGGCTACACCTTC
few	TRBJ2-3	NA	TRBV4-3	CASSQDLRGGADTQYF	TGCGCCAGCAGCCAAGACCTAAGAGGGGGGGCAGATACGCAGTATTTT
NA	TRBJ1-2	NA	TRBV5-5	CASSLVFSRDDGYTF	TGTGCCAGCAGCTTGGTGTTTAGCAGGGATGATGGCTACACCTTC
NA	TRBJ1-4	TRBD1	TRBV25-1	CASRGTEADEKLFF	TGTGCCAGCAGAGGGACAGAGGCCGATGAAAAACTGTTTTTT
NA	TRBJ2-7	NA	TRBV12-5	CASGLTEHRHYEQYF	TGTGCTAGTGGTTTGACCGAACACAGGCACTACGAGCAGTACTTC
NA	TRBJ1-1	NA	TRBV9	CASSGGEVLNTEAFF	TGTGCCAGCAGCGGCGGCGAGGTTTTAAACACTGAAGCTTTCTTT
many	TRBJ2-1	TRBD2	TRBV20-1	CSASGGGTNNEQFF	TGCAGTGCTAGTGGGGGGGGTACCAACAATGAGCAGTTCTTC
NA	TRBJ2-1	TRBD2	TRBV12-3/TRBV12-4	CASVLGAGSYNEQFF	TGTGCCAGCGTCCTGGGAGCGGGGTCCTACAATGAGCAGTTCTTC
many	TRBJ1-2	NA	TRBV5-1	CASKTGLGGYTF	TGCGCCAGCAAAACTGGGTTGGGCGGCTACACCTTC